This note documents a single TCR beta chain sequence. The sample comes from a study of blood T cell repertoires in COVID-19. TCRdb's table, derived via immunoSEQ multiplex PCR, lists solely in-frame clones and lacks some. The table lists about 60,000 clones, 65% to 90% of them singletons. The specimen sequenced was peripheral blood. The TCR comes from a human donor in a cohort sampled during active COVID-19.

CDR3: CSVGDRNYRTQYF. The CDR3, as DNA: TGCAGCGTTGGGGACAGGAACTACCGGACCCAGTACTTC. The chain combines TRBV29-1 with TRBJ2-5; 8 positions match TRBD1. J gave up 7 bases and V 4 bases, and 8 bases lay outside the gene matches. The germline V gene has CDR1 SQVTM and CDR2 ANQGSEA. CDR3 length equals 13 residues.